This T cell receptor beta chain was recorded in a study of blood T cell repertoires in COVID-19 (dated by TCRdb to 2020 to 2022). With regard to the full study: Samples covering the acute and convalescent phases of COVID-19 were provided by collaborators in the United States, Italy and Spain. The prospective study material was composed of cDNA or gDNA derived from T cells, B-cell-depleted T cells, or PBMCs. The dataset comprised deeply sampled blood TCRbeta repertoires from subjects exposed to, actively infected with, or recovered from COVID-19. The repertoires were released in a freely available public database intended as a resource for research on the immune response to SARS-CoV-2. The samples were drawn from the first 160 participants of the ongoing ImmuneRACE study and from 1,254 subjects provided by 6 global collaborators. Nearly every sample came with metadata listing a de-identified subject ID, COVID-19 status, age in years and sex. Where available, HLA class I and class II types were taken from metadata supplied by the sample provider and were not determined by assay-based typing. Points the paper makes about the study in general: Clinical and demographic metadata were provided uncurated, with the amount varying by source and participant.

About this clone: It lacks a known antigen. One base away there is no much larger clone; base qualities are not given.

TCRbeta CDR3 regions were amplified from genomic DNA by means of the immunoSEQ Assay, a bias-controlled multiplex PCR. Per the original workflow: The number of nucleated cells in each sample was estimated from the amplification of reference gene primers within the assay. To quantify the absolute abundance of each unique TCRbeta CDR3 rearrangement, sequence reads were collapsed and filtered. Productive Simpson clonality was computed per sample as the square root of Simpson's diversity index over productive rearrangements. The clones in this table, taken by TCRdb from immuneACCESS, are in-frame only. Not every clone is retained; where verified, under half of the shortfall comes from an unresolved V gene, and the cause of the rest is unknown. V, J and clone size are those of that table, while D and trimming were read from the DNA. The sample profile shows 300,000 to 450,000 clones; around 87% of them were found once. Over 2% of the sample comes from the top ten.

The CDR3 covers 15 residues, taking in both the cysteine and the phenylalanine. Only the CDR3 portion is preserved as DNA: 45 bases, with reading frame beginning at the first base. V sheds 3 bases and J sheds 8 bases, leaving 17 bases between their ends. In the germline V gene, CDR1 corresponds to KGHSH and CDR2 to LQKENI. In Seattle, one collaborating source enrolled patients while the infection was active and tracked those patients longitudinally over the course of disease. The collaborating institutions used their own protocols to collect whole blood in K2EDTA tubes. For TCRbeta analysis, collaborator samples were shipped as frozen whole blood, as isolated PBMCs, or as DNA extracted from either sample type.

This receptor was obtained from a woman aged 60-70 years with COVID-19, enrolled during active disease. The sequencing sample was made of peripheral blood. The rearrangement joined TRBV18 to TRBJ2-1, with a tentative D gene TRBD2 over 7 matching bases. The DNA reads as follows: TGTGCCAGCTCACCCCTAGGGGGGGGGAGCGATGAGCAGTTCTTC. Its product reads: CASSPLGGGSDEQFF.